This TCR beta chain appears in the sequencing data of a study of blood T cell repertoires in COVID-19. In the authors' methods: Estimated nucleated cell counts came from reference gene primer amplification. Measured with immunoSEQ multiplex PCR; TCRdb has only the in-frame clones, and not every one. V and J calls and clone size are given by that table; D and trimming were obtained from the DNA. The sample has fewer than 250,000 clones; over 80% are singletons. The trim removed 2 bases at V and 2 bases at J, leaving 5 bases unmatched. This CDR3 has 16 amino acids. Germline V lookup: CDR1 SGHTA, CDR2 FQGNSA. Seattle participants joined during active infection and were tracked over time.

V and J are TRBV7-2 and TRBJ2-7, with TRBD2 matching 11 bases. Sequencing was carried out using peripheral blood. This receptor was identified in an older woman with COVID-19, enrolled during active disease. CDR3 nucleotides: TGTGCCAGCAGCTTATATGGGACTAGCGGAGCCTACGAGCAGTACTTC. Translated, it gives CASSLYGTSGAYEQYF.